This note documents a single T cell receptor beta chain sequence. The table lists this clonotype with a count of one. The specificity of this receptor is unknown. The input lacks base qualities; no much larger clone sits a single base away. One read offers little support. RNA was extracted using the RNeasy kit, and 0.5 to 1 microgram was reverse transcribed with random hexamers. TCR beta CDR3 regions were amplified with the immunoSEQ multiplex PCR assay covering 54 Vbeta and 13 Jbeta segments. Bias from PCR amplification was corrected by using a synthetic template baseline for primer optimization and for computational correction. As for how the authors treated the data: Reads were annotated to V, D and J genes per IMGT and analyzed with immunoSEQ Analyzer, keeping only productive sequences. Clonality was computed as one minus Shannon entropy normalized by log2 of the number of productive unique sequences. Public and private clones were assessed among the 100 most prevalent clones of each patient and control. Susac-specific clones were defined as absent from healthy and MS cohorts, around 970 published viral clones and other ImmuneACCESS disease sequences. The raw public data were reprocessed by TCRdb itself: fastp quality trimming at Q25, MiXCR clonotype calling, in-frame beta chains only. Rows with one shared CDR3 protein collapse into an entry with the most common genes and DNA. The V and J calls and clone size come from TCRdb's table, not from the authors' own analysis. This sample gives approximately 180,000 distinct CDR3 sequences in total; roughly 90% of them show up just once. The biggest ten clones account for 0.087% of the sample.

These data originate in a study of CD8 T cells in Susac syndrome (dated by TCRdb to the late 2010s). A note on the overall study: Among the Susac syndrome patients who were sequenced, clinically active disease was present in six and clinical remission was observed in fewer than 10. The study used repertoire sequencing to test whether antigen drove CD8+ T cell activation and differentiation in Susac syndrome. At blood withdrawal, Susac syndrome patients were therapy-naive, treated with corticosteroids (with IVIg additionally given to some), or treated with IVIg alone. What the study reported, not specific to this receptor: The TCR sequencing and HLA analysis was acknowledged to have included a relatively small number of individuals. In patients with Susac syndrome, the CD4+ T cell repertoire showed no detectable clonal expansion.

In the germline V gene, CDR1 corresponds to MDHEN and CDR2 to SYDVKM. At the junction V is shortened by 4 bases and J by 4 bases; bases outside the gene matches: 6. Including cysteine and phenylalanine, the CDR3 has 15 amino acids. The DNA shown is the 45-base CDR3, in frame from base 1. High-throughput TCR beta sequencing profiled peripheral blood CD8+ and CD4+ T cells from healthy donors, Susac syndrome patients and multiple sclerosis patients. Recently defined diagnostic criteria for definite or probable disease were met by the Susac syndrome patients. Bulk CD8+ and CD4+ T cells were purified by magnetic negative isolation, while CD8+ TEMRA cells were enriched using FACS. Blood was collected in EDTA tubes and processed within 24 hours, with PBMCs isolated through density gradient centrifugation. PBMCs intended for TCR sequencing were cryopreserved in liquid nitrogen and thawed later in a water bath at 37 degrees C. A purity of at least 90% was achieved for sorted or isolated CD4+, CD8+ and CD8+ TEMRA cells.

Recombination connected TRBV28 to TRBJ2-3, with 9 junctional bases fitting TRBD2. Sequencing was performed on CD4+ T cells from PBMCs. This sequence originates from a human donor with Susac syndrome. The CDR3 region reads CASSSPSGIPDTQYF. The sequenced DNA: TGTGCCAGCAGTTCTCCTAGCGGGATCCCAGATACGCAGTATTTT.